This T cell receptor (beta chain) was profiled in a study of blood T cell repertoires in COVID-19. Measured with immunoSEQ multiplex PCR; TCRdb has only the in-frame clones, and not every one. The sample shows some 250,000 clones, approximately 84% of them seen only once. The CDR3 has 11 residues. CDR1 is SGHVS and CDR2 is FQNEAQ in the germline V gene. V shed 3 bases and J shed 7 bases, with 6 bases lying between them. This TCR derives from a man aged 18 to 30 who had recovered from COVID-19. The chain uses TRBV7-8 and TRBJ1-1, with a weak D call TRBD1 (5 bases). The sequenced material came from PBMCs or T cells enriched from blood (not recorded which). DNA for the CDR3: TGTGCCAGCAGCTTTGACAGTGAAGCTTTCTTT. Amino acids: CASSFDSEAFF. The complete variable domain, with remaining parts taken from reference TRBV7-8 and TRBJ1-1, reads GAGVSQSPRYKVAKRGQDVALRCDPISGHVSLFWYQQALGQGPEFLTYFQNEAQLDKSGLPSDRFFAERPEGSVSTLKIQRTQQEDSAVYLCASSFDSEAFFGQGTRLTVV.